This section outlines one T cell receptor (beta chain) sequence together with its context. Its antigen remains unknown. Method: immunoSEQ multiplex PCR; TCRdb's copy keeps in-frame clones and lacks some. This sample yields more than 3,000 clones, of which over 65% are seen a single time; around 12% belongs to the top ten. This entry comes from a study of immune evolution from preneoplasia to lung adenocarcinoma. Study as a whole: HLA loss of heterozygosity: roughly 7.5% AIS, approximately 15% MIA, 30% to 35% ADC, none AAH. Study-wide findings and caveats: T cell clonality was higher in KRAS-mutant than EGFR-mutant or wild-type nodules.

Patients had resection in Japan or China between about 2013 and 2017. Each case's diagnosis was confirmed by two pathologists on H&E. The V gene's germline CDR1 is SGHRS and CDR2 YFSETQ. The germline V and J ends were trimmed by 0 bases and 4 bases, with 12 bases remaining between them. The CDR3 totals 15 residues. V usage is TRBV5-1 and J usage is TRBJ2-3; no firm D call. The clonotype originates from a person between 55 and 80 years old with lung adenocarcinoma. Sequencing used FFPE lung adenocarcinoma in situ tissue. The CDR3 loop is CASSLESGGPDTQYF. CDR3 sequence (DNA): TGCGCCAGCAGCTTGGAATCAGGTGGGCCAGATACGCAGTATTTT.